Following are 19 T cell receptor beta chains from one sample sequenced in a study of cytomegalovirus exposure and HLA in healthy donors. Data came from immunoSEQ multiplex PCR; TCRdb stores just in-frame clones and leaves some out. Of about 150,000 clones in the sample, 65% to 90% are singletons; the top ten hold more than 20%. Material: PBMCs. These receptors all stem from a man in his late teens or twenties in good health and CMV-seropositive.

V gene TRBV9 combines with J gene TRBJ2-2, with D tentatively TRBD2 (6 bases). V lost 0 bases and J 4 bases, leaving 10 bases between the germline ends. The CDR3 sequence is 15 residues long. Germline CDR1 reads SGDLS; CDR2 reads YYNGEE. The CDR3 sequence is CASSVVGSGTGELFF. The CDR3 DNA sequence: TGTGCCAGCAGCGTAGTCGGGAGTGGCACCGGGGAGCTGTTTTTT.

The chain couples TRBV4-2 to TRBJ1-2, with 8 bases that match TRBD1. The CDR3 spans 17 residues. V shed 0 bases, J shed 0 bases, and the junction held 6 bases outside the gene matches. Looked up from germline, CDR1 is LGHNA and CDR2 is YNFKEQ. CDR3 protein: CASSQDGTGLANYGYTF. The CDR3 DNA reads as TGTGCCAGCAGCCAAGACGGGACAGGCCTAGCTAACTATGGCTACACCTTC.

CDR3 sequence (DNA): TGTGCCAGCAGTTACTCGGGGTGGGGGGCTAATGAAAAACTGTTTTTT. Protein product: CASSYSGWGANEKLFF. The chain couples TRBV6-5 to TRBJ1-4; perhaps TRBD1 as D (5 bases). Germline V gives CDR1 MNHEY, CDR2 SVGAGI. The CDR3 sequence is 16 residues long. With 0 bases removed from V and 3 bases from J, the gap between germline ends came to 11 bases.

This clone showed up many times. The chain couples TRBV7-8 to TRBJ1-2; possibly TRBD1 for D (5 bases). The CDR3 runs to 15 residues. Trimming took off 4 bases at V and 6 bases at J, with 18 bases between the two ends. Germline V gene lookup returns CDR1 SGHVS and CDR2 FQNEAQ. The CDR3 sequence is CASSSWTLPGDGYTF. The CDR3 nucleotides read TGTGCCAGCAGCTCATGGACATTGCCGGGCGATGGCTACACCTTC.

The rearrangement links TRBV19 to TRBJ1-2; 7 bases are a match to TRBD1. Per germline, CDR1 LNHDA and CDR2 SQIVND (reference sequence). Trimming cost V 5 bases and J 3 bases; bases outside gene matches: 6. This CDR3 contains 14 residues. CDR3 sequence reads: CASSPGQSHYGYTF. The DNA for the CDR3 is TGTGCCAGTAGTCCGGGACAGTCCCACTATGGCTACACCTTC.

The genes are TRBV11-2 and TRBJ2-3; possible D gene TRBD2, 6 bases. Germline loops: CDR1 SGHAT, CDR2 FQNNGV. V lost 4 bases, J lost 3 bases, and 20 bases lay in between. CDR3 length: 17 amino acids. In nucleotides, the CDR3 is TGTGCCAGCAGCTCACCGGGTCTATGGGGACTGACAGATACGCAGTATTTT. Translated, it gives CASSSPGLWGLTDTQYF.

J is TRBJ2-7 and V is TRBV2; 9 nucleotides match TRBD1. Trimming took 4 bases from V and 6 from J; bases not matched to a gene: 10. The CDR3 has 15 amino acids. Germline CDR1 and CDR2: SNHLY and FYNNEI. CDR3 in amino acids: CASSGEQGARSEQYF. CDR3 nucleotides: TGTGCCAGCAGTGGAGAACAGGGGGCGCGATCCGAGCAGTACTTC.

In DNA, the CDR3 is TGTGCCAGCAGCCCTGGACCGGGGGGTGGATCAGATACGCAGTATTTT. The encoded protein is CASSPGPGGGSDTQYF. V and J are TRBV9 and TRBJ2-3; 7 bases agree with TRBD2. Germline V gives CDR1 SGDLS, CDR2 YYNGEE. The CDR3 runs to 16 residues. J gave up 4 bases and V 4 bases, and 12 bases lay outside the gene matches. Looking up the rest from reference TRBV9 and TRBJ2-3 gives the full variable domain: DSGVTQTPKHLITATGQRVTLRCSPRSGDLSVYWYQQSLDQGLQFLIQYYNGEERAKGNILERFSAQQFPDLHSELNLSSLELGDSALYFCASSPGPGGGSDTQYFGPGTRLTVL.

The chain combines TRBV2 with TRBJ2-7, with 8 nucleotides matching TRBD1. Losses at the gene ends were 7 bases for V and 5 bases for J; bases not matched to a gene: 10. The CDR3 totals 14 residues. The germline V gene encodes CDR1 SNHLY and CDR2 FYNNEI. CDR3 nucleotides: TGTGCCAGCAAAGGACAGGGAGTTCCAGACGAGCAGTACTTC. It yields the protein CASKGQGVPDEQYF.

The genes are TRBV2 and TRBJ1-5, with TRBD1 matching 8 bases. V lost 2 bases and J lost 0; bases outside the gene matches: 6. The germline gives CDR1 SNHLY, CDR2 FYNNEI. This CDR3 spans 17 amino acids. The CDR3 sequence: CASSEFGQGFSNQPQHF. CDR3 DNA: TGTGCCAGCAGTGAATTCGGACAGGGTTTTAGCAATCAGCCCCAGCATTTT.

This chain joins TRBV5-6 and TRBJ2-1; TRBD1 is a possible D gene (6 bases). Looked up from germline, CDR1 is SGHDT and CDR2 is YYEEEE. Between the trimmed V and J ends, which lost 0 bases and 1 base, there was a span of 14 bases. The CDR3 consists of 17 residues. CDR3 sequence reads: CASSLGVGGMSYNEQFF. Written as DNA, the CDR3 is TGTGCCAGCAGCTTGGGCGTTGGGGGCATGTCCTACAATGAGCAGTTCTTC.

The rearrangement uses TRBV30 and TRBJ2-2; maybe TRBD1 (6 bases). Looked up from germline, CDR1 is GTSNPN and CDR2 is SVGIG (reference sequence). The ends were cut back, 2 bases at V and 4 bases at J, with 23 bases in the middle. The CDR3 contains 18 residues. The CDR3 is CAWSLTALGGRGTGELFF. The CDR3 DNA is TGTGCCTGGAGTCTGACCGCCCTAGGGGGACGGGGCACCGGGGAGCTGTTTTTT.

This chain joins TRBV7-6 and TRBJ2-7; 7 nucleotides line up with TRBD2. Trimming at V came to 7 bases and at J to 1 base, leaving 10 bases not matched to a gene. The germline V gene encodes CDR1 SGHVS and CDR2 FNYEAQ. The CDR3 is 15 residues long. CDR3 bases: TGTGCCAGCACCGCTCGGGAGGCTCCGTCCTACGAGCAGTACTTC. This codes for CASTAREAPSYEQYF.

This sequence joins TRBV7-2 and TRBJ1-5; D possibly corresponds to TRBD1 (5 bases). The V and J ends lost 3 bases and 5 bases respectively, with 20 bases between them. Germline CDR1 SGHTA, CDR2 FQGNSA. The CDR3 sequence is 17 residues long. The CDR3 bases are TGTGCCAGCAGCTTGGGGCTGAGTGGGGGACTCCATCAGCCCCAGCATTTT. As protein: CASSLGLSGGLHQPQHF.

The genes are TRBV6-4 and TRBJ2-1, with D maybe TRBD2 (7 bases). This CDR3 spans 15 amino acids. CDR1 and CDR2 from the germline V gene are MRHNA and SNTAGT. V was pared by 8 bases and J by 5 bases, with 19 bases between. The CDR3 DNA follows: TGTGCCAGCCGGGCTCGATGGGGGGGCAACAATGAGCAGTTCTTC. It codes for CASRARWGGNNEQFF.

CDR3 loop: CASSRGFDTEAFF. In nucleotides, the CDR3 is TGTGCCAGCAGTCGAGGGTTTGACACTGAAGCTTTCTTT. This chain uses TRBV27 with TRBJ1-1; D is undetermined. V lost 5 bases and J 3 bases, leaving 10 bases between the germline ends. CDR3 length: 13 amino acids. The germline CDR1 and CDR2 sequences are MNHEY and SMNVEV (reference sequence).

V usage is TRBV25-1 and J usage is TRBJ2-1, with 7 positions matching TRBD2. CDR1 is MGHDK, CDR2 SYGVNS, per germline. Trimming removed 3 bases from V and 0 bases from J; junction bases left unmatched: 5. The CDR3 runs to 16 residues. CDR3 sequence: CASSESGGSSYNEQFF. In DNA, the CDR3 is TGTGCCAGCAGTGAGTCCGGGGGGAGCTCCTACAATGAGCAGTTCTTC.

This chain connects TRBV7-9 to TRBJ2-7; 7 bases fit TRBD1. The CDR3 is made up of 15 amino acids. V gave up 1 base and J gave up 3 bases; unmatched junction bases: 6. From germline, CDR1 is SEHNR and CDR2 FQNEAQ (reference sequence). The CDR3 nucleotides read TGTGCCAGCAGCTTAGGACAGGGCCCCGGCTACGAGCAGTACTTC. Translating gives CASSLGQGPGYEQYF.

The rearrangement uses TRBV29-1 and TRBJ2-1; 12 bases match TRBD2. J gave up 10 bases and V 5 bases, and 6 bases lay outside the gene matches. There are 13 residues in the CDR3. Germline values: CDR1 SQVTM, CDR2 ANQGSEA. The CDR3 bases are TGCAGCGTTACGGGACTAGCGGGTTACGAGCAGTTCTTC. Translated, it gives CSVTGLAGYEQFF.